The subject of this entry is one TCR beta chain. Other DNA sequences in the same sample also yield this CDR3. The source of the sample is a study of blood T cell repertoires in COVID-19. On the study more broadly: The United States, Italy and Spain supplied acute and convalescent COVID-19 samples. Sources were T cells, B-cell-depleted T cells, or PBMCs; the material itself was cDNA or gDNA.

As originally analysed: Counts of nucleated cells, estimated from reference gene primer amplification, were obtained. The assay was immunoSEQ multiplex PCR, and TCRdb's table has in-frame clones only and misses some. That table is the source of V, J and clone size, and D and trimming were worked out from the DNA. Here the sample spans around 260,000 clones, approximately 83% being singletons. The germline CDR1 and CDR2 sequences are SGHDN and FVKESK. There are 13 residues in the CDR3. Trimming left V 4 bases short and J 2 bases short, with 5 bases between. The chain uses TRBV14 and TRBJ2-2; D ambiguous. The sequenced sample was peripheral blood. The TCR was taken from a human donor in a cohort sampled during active COVID-19. The CDR3 DNA reads TGTGCCAGCAGCCCCCTTAACACCGGGGAGCTGTTTTTT. It translates to CASSPLNTGELFF.